The clone carrying this T cell receptor (beta chain) was counted only a few times. The source of the sample is a study of control samples from healthy donors and cancer patients. Sequenced by immunoSEQ multiplex PCR; TCRdb stores in-frame clones only, minus some. The sample yields 85,000 to 95,000 clones, approximately 82% seen once. The sequencing sample was made of blood. This sequence was found in a woman aged 55 to 70 in good health.

The CDR3 loop is CASSRGRVNTEAFF. The CDR3 nucleotides read TGCGCCAGCAGCAGAGGCCGGGTGAACACTGAAGCTTTCTTT. The chain links TRBV5-1 to TRBJ1-1, with D unclear. Per the germline V gene, CDR1 is SGHRS and CDR2 is YFSETQ. V lost 4 bases and J lost 0, with 10 bases in between. The CDR3 extends over 14 amino acids.